Listed here is a single T cell receptor (beta chain). What this receptor recognizes is not known. Within one base of it there is no much larger clone, and no base qualities were kept. According to the study, the label for this sample's time point signals: baseline before first vaccination. Samples from vaccinated people were obtained from the UK trials COV001 and COV002, which included a single-blind randomized controlled phase 2/3 trial of AZD1222 (ChAdOx1 nCoV-19) in healthy adults. For TCRbeta chain sequencing, PBMC samples from trial participants were taken at day 0 and at day 28 after the second dose. The CDR3 regions of human TCRbeta chains were subjected to immunosequencing. Regarding the original processing steps: TCRs in the repertoires were matched against a reference library of SARS-CoV-2-specific TCRs that had been generated with the MIRA antigen-specificity platform. Breadth was defined as the fraction of unique TCRs that were SARS-CoV-2-associated. Depth was defined as the fraction of total T cells that were SARS-CoV-2-associated. Each spike-specific TCR was assigned to its reactive spike region and to a CD4 or CD8 class using the MIRA data. Log10-transformed breadth and depth values were compared by one-way ANOVA with Sidak's multiple comparisons tests. Imported from immuneACCESS, the table was reduced by TCRdb to in-frame sequences with V and J called. These copies leave out some clones; in studies compared against another copy, an unresolved V gene accounts for under half, and the cause of the remainder is not known. The V and J calls and clone size come from that table; D and trimming were worked out from the DNA. The sample table contains over 90,000 clones; only one count was recorded for about nine tenths of them. The ten largest make up about 4.8% of the sample.

The data stem from a study of T cell responses to AZD1222 COVID-19 vaccine (dated by TCRdb to the early 2020s). About the investigation overall: Because spike-specific TCR depth and breadth did not differ between the two schedules, AZD1222 recipients who got a second dose at roughly 4 weeks were pooled with those who got a second dose at roughly 12 weeks. A total of about 240 trial participants underwent TCR sequencing, of whom about 210 received two doses of AZD1222 and approximately 25 received two doses of the MenACWY control vaccine. Trial participants were enrolled by age into 18-55, 56-69 and 70-plus year subgroups, with roughly 150, 30 and 60 TCR-sequenced participants respectively. Paper-wide results and their limitations: Epitopes outside the regions mutated in the B.1.351 and B.1.1.7 variants were reportedly recognized by nearly half of the unique spike-specific TCRs. Spike-specific TCR breadth and depth rose significantly after two AZD1222 doses compared with day 0 and with MenACWY recipients. Participants were mostly white British, with more females than males. The authors suggested clonal diversity may have been underestimated. The 56-69-year group was small, and its depth increase did not reach significance, likely because of low power. CD4 TCRs associated with the vaccine covered the entire spike protein, and the dominant responses were in regions 160-218 and 743-854. Because no samples from the day 14 peak response were available, repertoires could be characterized only after the peak T cell response. Conclusions about previously exposed vaccinees were limited because only a handful of AZD1222 recipients were SARS-CoV-2 seropositive at baseline.

From cysteine to phenylalanine, the CDR3 is 16 amino acids long. Only CDR3 DNA remains: 48 bases, in frame from the first base. The chain employs TRBV21-1 and TRBJ2-3; the table gives TRBD1 as D, unverified against the DNA. TRBV21-1 is noted as a pseudogene. The material was peripheral blood, obtained on day 0 of AZD1222 vaccination. The clonotype originates from an adult in good health. The DNA is as follows: TGTGCCAGCAGCTGGCGGGACAGAGTTCCCCACAATACGCAGTATTTT. This gives the protein CASSWRDRVPHNTQYF.